The 21 T cell receptor beta chains given below trace back to one sample, sequenced in a study of T cell responses to AZD1222 COVID-19 vaccine. Repertoires were generated with immunoSEQ multiplex PCR, while TCRdb's copy carries only in-frame clones and drops some. This table has about 120,000 clones, about 92% appearing once. This specimen consisted of peripheral blood, obtained 28 days after the second AZD1222 dose. The receptors here all came from an adult who received the AZD1222 COVID-19 vaccine.

Regarding this clone: Sequence at one end of the junction differs from germline and may be a read error. V and J are TRBV6-1 and TRBJ1-4; D uncertain. Germline V gene sequence: CDR1 MNHNS, CDR2 SASEGT. The CDR3 has 14 residues. The chain's CDR3 is CASSEEIFNQKLFF. The CDR3 DNA sequence: TGTGCCAGCAGTGAGGAGATATTTAATCAAAAACTGTTTTTT.

V usage is TRBV18 and J usage is TRBJ1-1; D remains ambiguous. V was cut by 1 base and J by 1 base, with 10 bases left in between. The CDR3 length is 15 residues. In germline, CDR1 is KGHSH, CDR2 LQKENI. Here the CDR3 reads CASSPLSGKNTEAFF. CDR3 DNA sequence: TGTGCCAGCTCACCACTGTCAGGAAAGAACACTGAAGCTTTCTTT.

Only one count was recorded for this clone. The chain combines TRBV2 with TRBJ1-3; D gene uncertain. Germline lookup yields CDR1 SNHLY and CDR2 FYNNEI. The CDR3 covers 15 residues. With 3 bases removed from V and 0 bases from J, the gap between germline ends came to 9 bases. The CDR3 loop is CASSEEGASGNTIYF. The CDR3 DNA reads TGTGCCAGCAGTGAGGAGGGCGCCTCTGGAAACACCATATATTTT. The whole variable domain, remainder taken from reference TRBV2 and TRBJ1-3, is EPEVTQTPSHQVTQMGQEVILRCVPISNHLYFYWYRQILGQKVEFLVSFYNNEISEKSEIFDDQFSVERPDGSNFTLKIRSTKLEDSAMYFCASSEEGASGNTIYFGEGSWLTVV.

The CDR3 here is CASRRSDQETQYF. The CDR3 DNA is TGTGCCAGTAGGAGGAGCGACCAAGAGACCCAGTACTTC. This chain joins TRBV19 and TRBJ2-5; D not resolved. CDR1 is LNHDA and CDR2 is SQIVND in the germline V gene (reference sequence). Trimming cost V 6 bases and J 0 bases, with 8 bases left between them. This CDR3 is 13 amino acids long.

The chain links TRBV27 to TRBJ1-5, with a weak D call TRBD1 (5 bases). The CDR3 has 15 amino acids. Germline assignment: CDR1 MNHEY and CDR2 SMNVEV (reference sequence). The germline V and J ends were trimmed by 5 bases and 7 bases, with 18 bases remaining between them. CDR3 in DNA: TGTGCCAGCAGTCCCGGGACTCCCTGGGCCCAGCCCCAGCATTTT. Translated: CASSPGTPWAQPQHF.

The chain's CDR3 is CASSTGTNTGELFF. The CDR3 nucleotides are TGTGCCAGTTCTACAGGGACGAACACCGGGGAGCTGTTTTTT. The chain joins TRBV19 to TRBJ2-2; tentatively, D is TRBD1 (6 bases). Germline CDR1 LNHDA, CDR2 SQIVND (reference sequence). With 8 bases removed from V and 0 bases from J, the gap between germline ends came to 10 bases. This CDR3 is built from 14 residues. The complete variable domain, with remaining parts taken from reference TRBV19 and TRBJ2-2, reads DGGITQSPKYLFRKEGQNVTLSCEQNLNHDAMYWYRQDPGQGLRLIYYSQIVNDFQKGDIAEGYSVSREKKESFPLTVTSAQKNPTAFYLCASSTGTNTGELFFGEGSRLTVL.

The chain carries TRBV19 and TRBJ2-3; no reliable D call. Trimming left V 8 bases short and J 8 bases short, with 8 bases between. Germline assignment: CDR1 LNHDA and CDR2 SQIVND (reference sequence). The CDR3 has 10 amino acids. The CDR3 region has the DNA TGTGCCAGTTGGGGTGGTACGCAGTATTTT. Its protein is CASWGGTQYF.

V is TRBV28 and J is TRBJ2-4, with D perhaps matching TRBD1 (6 bases). CDR1 is MDHEN and CDR2 is SYDVKM in the germline V gene. The V and J ends lost 3 bases and 3 bases respectively, with 9 bases between them. The CDR3 runs 14 residues. The CDR3 loop is CASSLGALKNIQYF. DNA of the CDR3: TGTGCCAGCAGTTTGGGGGCTCTCAAAAACATTCAGTACTTC. The full variable domain, rest sourced from reference TRBV28 and TRBJ2-4, is DVKVTQSSRYLVKRTGEKVFLECVQDMDHENMFWYRQDPGLGLRLIYFSYDVKMKEKGDIPEGYSVSREKKERFSLILESASTNQTSMYLCASSLGALKNIQYFGAGTRLSVL.

This rearrangement joins TRBV7-2 to TRBJ2-7; the D is unclear. The CDR3 is 12 amino acids. The germline V gene encodes CDR1 SGHTA and CDR2 FQGNSA. V dropped 5 bases and J dropped 2 bases, with 7 bases sitting between them. CDR3 protein: CASSIRPYEQYF. DNA of the CDR3: TGTGCCAGCAGCATACGGCCCTACGAGCAGTACTTC.

CDR3 sequence (DNA): TGTGCCAGCAGCGCTACAGGGAGAGGATCACCCCTCCACTTT. Its protein product is CASSATGRGSPLHF. The V and J genes are TRBV9 and TRBJ1-6; TRBD1 is a possible D gene (6 bases). The CDR3 totals 14 residues. The V gene's germline CDR1 is SGDLS and CDR2 YYNGEE. Trimming stripped 3 bases from V and 10 bases from J, with 14 bases between.

The chain is built from TRBV11-2 and TRBJ1-5; D unresolved. The CDR3 totals 13 residues. Germline-derived CDR1 and CDR2 are SGHAT and FQNNGV. Trimming took 0 bases from V and 7 from J, leaving 7 bases between them. The chain's CDR3 is CASSLDRDQPQHF. CDR3 nucleotide sequence: TGTGCCAGCAGCTTAGATCGAGACCAGCCCCAGCATTTT.

This sequence joins TRBV4-3 and TRBJ2-3; D gene uncertain. Per the germline V gene, CDR1 is LGHNA and CDR2 is YSLEER. Trimming removed 3 bases from V and 0 bases from J, with 10 bases in between. CDR3 size: 15 residues. The chain's CDR3 is CASSHYMDSTDTQYF. The CDR3 region has the DNA TGCGCCAGCAGCCACTATATGGACAGCACAGATACGCAGTATTTT.

The rearrangement uses TRBV19 and TRBJ1-2, with D tentatively TRBD1 (5 bases). V lost 6 bases and J 5 bases, leaving 10 bases between the germline ends. The length of the CDR3 is 12 residues. The germline V gene has CDR1 LNHDA and CDR2 SQIVND (reference sequence). In DNA form, the CDR3 reads TGTGCCAGTAGCGGGGGATTTTATGGCTACACCTTC. This codes for CASSGGFYGYTF.

J is TRBJ1-6 and V is TRBV6-5; unclear D gene. V dropped 6 bases and J dropped 8 bases, with 14 bases sitting between them. Per germline, CDR1 MNHEY and CDR2 SVGAGI. This CDR3 spans 14 amino acids. The CDR3, as DNA: TGTGCCAGCAGCCGAACTTATACATATTCACCCCTCCACTTT. Protein: CASSRTYTYSPLHF.

This rearrangement joins TRBV6-5 to TRBJ1-4; a weak D match, TRBD1 (5 bases). Deletions cut 6 bases from V and 6 bases from J, with 17 bases between. This CDR3 region has 15 residues. Germline CDR1 is MNHEY and CDR2 is SVGAGI. DNA of the CDR3: TGTGCCAGCAGATCCCTCGTCGGGGCAGATGAAAAACTGTTTTTT. Translated: CASRSLVGADEKLFF.

The CDR3: CASSQLAGVGETQYF. As DNA, the CDR3 is TGTGCCAGCAGCCAATTAGCGGGAGTTGGAGAGACCCAGTACTTC. This sequence joins TRBV6-1 and TRBJ2-5, with 9 positions matching TRBD2. The CDR3 length is 15 residues. CDR1 is MNHNS, CDR2 SASEGT, per germline. The V gene end was trimmed by 6 bases and the J gene end by 4 bases; junction bases not matched to a gene: 9.

The chain joins TRBV6-5 to TRBJ1-2, with 7 bases matching TRBD1. Germline values: CDR1 MNHEY, CDR2 SVGAGI. J lost 11 bases, V lost 7 bases, and 16 bases had no gene match. The CDR3 consists of 14 residues. CDR3 sequence (DNA): TGTGCCAGCAATACCGGGACAGACGCAATCAAGTACACCTTC. Amino acids: CASNTGTDAIKYTF.

This chain's CDR3 is CASSFERGEQFF. The CDR3 DNA reads TGTGCCAGCAGTTTTGAGCGGGGGGAGCAGTTCTTC. The J gene is TRBJ2-1, the V gene TRBV28; the match to TRBD2 covers 8 bases. The trim removed 3 bases at V and 10 bases at J, leaving 2 bases unmatched. The length of the CDR3 is 12 residues. In germline, CDR1 is MDHEN, CDR2 SYDVKM. The full variable domain, in which reference TRBV28 and TRBJ2-1 provide the parts outside the CDR3, is DVKVTQSSRYLVKRTGEKVFLECVQDMDHENMFWYRQDPGLGLRLIYFSYDVKMKEKGDIPEGYSVSREKKERFSLILESASTNQTSMYLCASSFERGEQFFGPGTRLTVL.

V gene TRBV12-5 combines with J gene TRBJ2-5; the D call may be TRBD1 or TRBD2 (6 bases each). CDR1 and CDR2 from the germline V gene are LGHNT and FRNRAP. V was shortened by 6 bases and J by 7 bases, with 15 bases between the two germline ends. This CDR3 is built from 13 residues. The CDR3 DNA sequence: TGTGCTAGTGGGAAGCCCGGAGGGGGGACCCAGTACTTC. Encoded protein: CASGKPGGGTQYF.

The rearrangement joins TRBV7-8 to TRBJ1-1; 8 nucleotides agree with TRBD1. Per the germline V gene, CDR1 is SGHVS and CDR2 is FQNEAQ. After removal of 6 bases from V and 5 bases from J, the junction contained 8 bases not matched to a gene. This CDR3 spans 14 amino acids. The CDR3 DNA reads TGTGCCAGCAGATTGGACAGGGCGGTGACTGAAGCTTTCTTT. It encodes CASRLDRAVTEAFF.

The rearrangement joins TRBV19 to TRBJ1-3; possibly TRBD1 for D (6 bases). CDR3 length: 13 residues. The germline V gene has CDR1 LNHDA and CDR2 SQIVND (reference sequence). V lost 3 bases to trimming and J lost 3 bases, with 6 bases between them. The DNA of the CDR3 is TGTGCCAGTAGTATCAGGGGTGGAAACACCATATATTTT. This translates into CASSIRGGNTIYF.